This T cell receptor (beta chain) was documented in a study of shared clonotypes between healthy human individuals. CD45RO-negative CD8 cells positively selected for CCR7 made up the naive population, which excluded terminally differentiated effector memory CD45RA+ cells. Recent acute infections and vaccinations were absent in the healthy HIV-negative adult donors. The donors, all of them Caucasian adults, lived in Nashville, Tennessee. For this clone: Antigen unknown.

V was trimmed by 1 base and J by 0 bases, leaving 6 bases between them. The CDR3 sequence is 14 residues long. Germline CDR1 and CDR2: SNHLY and FYNNEI. General observations from the study: Generation of non-shared clonotypes was less probable than generation of clonotypes shared by all four donors. For naive CD4 cells, around 5% of clonotypes were shared across a handful of donors.

Libraries were prepared by immunoSEQ multiplex PCR; TCRdb keeps only in-frame clonotypes and omits some of them. The sample yields over 2,000,000 clones, about 94% seen once. Sequenced: naive CD8+ T cells from PBMCs. The sequence was collected from a young man in good health. Some clones in this sample may be carry-over from other donors' samples. V and J are TRBV2 and TRBJ1-1; D not resolved. The CDR3 spells CASSEEEMNTEAFF. DNA of the CDR3: TGTGCCAGCAGTGAAGAAGAGATGAACACTGAAGCTTTCTTT.